The next 21 T cell receptor beta chains were all read from a single sample in a study of CD8 T cells in ankylosing spondylitis. No antigens are known for them. TCRdb re-derived calls from the 5' RACE reads in MiXCR, one entry per CDR3 protein. The table records around 770,000 distinct CDR3 sequences, 15% to 20% of them present only once. General observations from the study: In ankylosing spondylitis blood, a motif of roughly eight highly homologous TCR beta variants appeared characteristic.

Sequencing was done on a sample of blood, either unsorted or a sorted T cell fraction (not recorded which). The receptors shown here come from a male donor with ankylosing spondylitis.

This clonotype has a handful of counts. This rearrangement joins TRBV7-9 to TRBJ2-5; D possibly corresponds to TRBD2 (5 bases). Germline loops: CDR1 SEHNR, CDR2 FQNEAQ (reference sequence). This CDR3 comprises 16 residues. Deletions cut 5 bases from V and 4 bases from J, with 20 bases between. CDR3 sequence: CASSAATGWPPETQYF. DNA for the CDR3: TGTGCCAGCAGCGCTGCTACGGGGTGGCCCCCAGAGACCCAGTACTTC.

The V gene is TRBV4-1, the J gene TRBJ2-3; the D gene is possibly TRBD2 (6 bases). The V end was cut by 6 bases, the J end by 0 bases, with 16 bases between. From germline, CDR1 is MGHRA and CDR2 YSYEKL. This CDR3 has 16 amino acids. Here the CDR3 DNA reads TGCGCCAGCAGGAAGCGGGCCACCTTTAGCACAGATACGCAGTATTTT. It specifies CASRKRATFSTDTQYF.

This chain uses TRBV20-1 with TRBJ2-1; 10 bases line up with TRBD2. The CDR3 has 16 residues. Germline V lookup: CDR1 DFQATT, CDR2 SNEGSKA (reference sequence). V lost 2 bases and J lost 5; bases outside the gene matches: 9. The CDR3 DNA reads as TGCAGTGCTAGACACCCAAGCGGGGGGGCGAACAATGAGCAGTTCTTC. Amino acid sequence: CSARHPSGGANNEQFF.

This clonotype was seen a few times. The rearrangement joins TRBV20-1 to TRBJ2-7; 8 nucleotides match TRBD2. The J segment lost 7 bases and the V segment lost 3 bases, leaving 11 bases of the junction unmatched. Germline V gene data show CDR1 as DFQATT and CDR2 as SNEGSKA (reference sequence). The CDR3 has 14 residues. The CDR3 spells CSARGLAGFVEQYF. The DNA for the CDR3 is TGCAGTGCTAGGGGTTTAGCGGGATTCGTTGAGCAGTACTTC.

A few counts support this clonotype. The V gene is TRBV6-6, the J gene TRBJ2-1, with D hard to call. Trimming took off 6 bases at V and 8 bases at J, with 8 bases between the two ends. CDR3 length: 11 amino acids. Germline assignment: CDR1 MNHNY and CDR2 SVGAGI (reference sequence). The CDR3 protein is CASSTTHEQFF. For the CDR3, the DNA is TGTGCCAGCAGCACGACCCATGAGCAGTTCTTC.

V gene TRBV4-2 combines with J gene TRBJ2-1; 11 positions match TRBD2. From germline, CDR1 is LGHNA and CDR2 YNFKEQ. Trimming took 2 bases from V and 8 from J; bases not matched to a gene: 8. This CDR3 has 16 amino acids. The CDR3 DNA follows: TGTGCCAGCAGCCAAACCGGGACTAGCGGCCTCTATGAGCAGTTCTTC. Translating gives CASSQTGTSGLYEQFF.

This clonotype was counted many times. The V call is TRBV12-3 or TRBV12-4, the J call TRBJ2-7, with TRBD2 identical over 9 bases. CDR3 length: 14 amino acids. V lost 6 bases to trimming and J lost 6 bases; unmatched junction nucleotides: 9. CDR3 protein: CASSMAGGSTEQYF. CDR3 bases: TGTGCCAGCAGCATGGCGGGAGGGTCTACCGAGCAGTACTTC.

Ten or more counts support this clonotype. The gene calls are TRBV6-1 and TRBJ2-7, with TRBD1 identical over 10 bases. V lost 5 bases and J lost 1; bases outside the gene matches: 5. The V gene's germline CDR1 is MNHNS and CDR2 SASEGT. The CDR3 has 15 amino acids. CDR3 in amino acids: CASSPGQGNSYEQYF. In nucleotides, the CDR3 is TGTGCCAGCAGTCCGGGACAGGGGAATTCCTACGAGCAGTACTTC.

CDR3 protein: CSVEGHPSYNEQFF. CDR3 in DNA: TGCAGCGTTGAAGGGCATCCCTCCTACAATGAGCAGTTCTTC. The rearrangement uses TRBV29-1 and TRBJ2-1; no clear D. Trimming removed 1 base at V and 0 bases at J, with 7 bases between. CDR3 size: 14 residues. Germline values: CDR1 SQVTM, CDR2 ANQGSEA.

The chain couples TRBV11-2 to TRBJ1-1; 10 bases line up with TRBD1. J lost 10 bases, V lost 1 base, and 3 bases had no gene match. The germline V gene encodes CDR1 SGHAT and CDR2 FQNNGV. This CDR3 is built from 13 residues. CDR3 amino acids: CASSLGQGAGAFF. The CDR3 nucleotides are TGTGCCAGCAGCTTAGGACAGGGGGCGGGAGCTTTCTTT.

The J gene is TRBJ2-5, the V gene TRBV7-8, with D possibly being TRBD1 (6 bases). V was clipped by 7 bases and J by 2 bases, with 11 bases between them. Germline V gene data show CDR1 as SGHVS and CDR2 as FQNEAQ. The CDR3 is 13 amino acids. The chain's CDR3 is CASMRGIQETQYF. CDR3 sequence (DNA): TGTGCCAGCATGAGGGGGATACAAGAGACCCAGTACTTC.

The chain has TRBV7-9 and TRBJ2-4; possible D gene TRBD2, 6 bases. Trimming removed 5 bases at V and 3 bases at J, with 20 bases between. The CDR3 contains 17 residues. Germline CDR1 SEHNR, CDR2 FQNEAQ (reference sequence). The CDR3 DNA sequence: TGTGCCAGCAGCCTAACTCAGGGTAGCGGTGGCAAAAACATTCAGTACTTC. Residues: CASSLTQGSGGKNIQYF. Full variable domain (missing parts from reference TRBV7-9 and TRBJ2-4): DTGVSQNPRHKITKRGQNVTFRCDPISEHNRLYWYRQTLGQGPEFLTYFQNEAQLEKSRLLSDRFSAERPKGSFSTLEIQRTEQGDSAMYLCASSLTQGSGGKNIQYFGAGTRLSVL.

This clonotype was seen a handful of times. This rearrangement joins TRBV30 to TRBJ1-2; D not certain. V lost 4 bases and J 4 bases, leaving 10 bases between the germline ends. This CDR3 is built from 12 residues. Germline V gives CDR1 GTSNPN, CDR2 SVGIG (reference sequence). The CDR3 nucleotides read TGTGCCTGGAAGTCCACAGCCTATGGCTACACCTTC. This codes for CAWKSTAYGYTF.

This clonotype was seen a handful of times. The V gene is TRBV18, the J gene TRBJ2-2, with D uncertain. CDR1 is KGHSH, CDR2 LQKENI, per germline. V dropped 3 bases and J dropped 4 bases, with 9 bases sitting between them. This CDR3 is built from 14 residues. CDR3 loop: CASSPGVFTGELFF. CDR3 in DNA: TGTGCCAGCTCACCGGGCGTGTTCACCGGGGAGCTGTTTTTT.

The genes are TRBV6-5 and TRBJ2-7, with D perhaps matching TRBD1 (5 bases). Germline V lookup: CDR1 MNHEY, CDR2 SVGAGI. The CDR3 covers 16 residues. V lost 3 bases, J lost 1 base, and 16 bases lay in between. CDR3 nucleotides: TGTGCCAGCAGTTATATTGGGGCCCCGCGTTCCTACGAGCAGTACTTC. Residues: CASSYIGAPRSYEQYF.

Many counts were recorded for this clonotype. This chain joins TRBV2 and TRBJ2-7; D possibly corresponds to TRBD2 (6 bases). CDR1 and CDR2 from the germline V gene are SNHLY and FYNNEI. V gave up 1 base and J gave up 2 bases, with 9 bases separating them. CDR3 size: 14 residues. The chain's CDR3 is CASSEGGATYEQYF. In nucleotides, the CDR3 is TGTGCCAGCAGTGAAGGCGGGGCGACCTACGAGCAGTACTTC.

This rearrangement joins TRBV6-1 to TRBJ1-5; 10 nucleotides match TRBD1. The CDR3 is 14 amino acids. J gave up 7 bases and V 4 bases, and 4 bases lay outside the gene matches. Germline CDR1 reads MNHNS; CDR2 reads SASEGT. The DNA of the CDR3 is TGTGCCAGCAGTGGACAGGGGGCGTCGCAGCCCCAGCATTTT. Amino acid sequence: CASSGQGASQPQHF.

This clonotype appeared a few times. The chain recombines TRBV20-1 with TRBJ1-1; D is perhaps TRBD1 (6 bases). V was trimmed by 5 bases and J by 1 base, leaving 11 bases between them. The CDR3 is 13 residues long. The germline V gene encodes CDR1 DFQATT and CDR2 SNEGSKA (reference sequence). The CDR3 DNA sequence: TGCAGTGCTCGAAGGGGGGGGAACACTGAAGCTTTCTTT. Protein product: CSARRGGNTEAFF.

This clonotype has a count of ten or more. This chain links TRBV10-3 with TRBJ2-7; 8 nucleotides match TRBD1. Germline V CDR1 and CDR2: ENHRY, SYGVKD. With V trimmed by 4 bases and J by 3 bases, 8 bases remained unmatched. CDR3 length: 15 amino acids. This CDR3 reads CAISGTRQGFYEQYF. The CDR3 DNA is TGTGCCATCAGTGGAACCCGACAGGGGTTCTACGAGCAGTACTTC.

The J gene is TRBJ1-6, the V gene TRBV19; possible D gene TRBD1, 6 bases. Germline CDR1 is LNHDA and CDR2 is SQIVND (reference sequence). The CDR3 consists of 14 residues. V was cut by 3 bases and J by 11 bases, with 14 bases left in between. The CDR3: CASSIGGLSPPLHF. The CDR3 DNA reads TGTGCCAGTAGTATCGGGGGGCTGAGTCCACCCCTCCACTTT.

This clonotype was observed a handful of times. The V and J genes are TRBV2 and TRBJ2-7; D gene unclear. The CDR3 is 14 amino acids. Germline-derived CDR1 and CDR2 are SNHLY and FYNNEI. V lost 4 bases and J 2 bases, leaving 12 bases between the germline ends. The CDR3 spells CASSVDRGAYEQYF. The DNA for the CDR3 is TGTGCCAGCAGTGTAGACCGTGGGGCCTACGAGCAGTACTTC.